This T cell receptor (beta chain) was sequenced during a study of beta chain features in type 1 diabetes (dated by TCRdb to the late 2010s). In terms of the full investigation: Mean age, gender distribution, total cell number and subset yield were not different between patients and healthy donors. A total of roughly 100 million sorted cells were examined across all samples, and the number of cells per subset was strongly correlated with RNA yield. In the study, recently diagnosed type 1 diabetes patients and matched healthy donors were compared on the TCRB repertoires of their sorted circulating CD4+ T cell subsets. Regulatory and stem cell-like memory subsets were obtained from only 8 patients and about eight healthy donors, while naive and central memory subsets were obtained from all 30 or so donors. Overall study results and their limits: HLA sub-analyses involved small numbers of individuals, so any influence of HLA type on TCRB rearrangement remained unresolved. Type 1 diabetes patients showed a moderate but significant shortening of TCRB CDR3 length in all four CD4+ subsets. PCR might favor shorter templates, but patient and control samples were amplified and corrected together, so any skew would affect both groups equally. Fewer insertions and more nucleotide deletions at VDJ recombination sites were observed in patients with type 1 diabetes, implying thymic rearrangement abnormalities. Sequencing cDNA rather than genomic DNA could over-represent highly expressing activated cells, although activation and CD3 levels did not differ between groups. Naive, central memory and regulatory TCRB repertoires appeared to be more similar among patients than among healthy donors.

The CDR3 sequence holds 15 residues, the cysteine and phenylalanine included. The only DNA kept is the CDR3, 45 bases in frame from the first base. Taken from the germline V gene, the CDR1 and CDR2 loops are SGHRS and YFSETQ. Relative to germline, V is 0 bases shorter and J is 3 bases shorter, with 11 bases between their ends. Points on this clone: Its specific antigen is unknown. No base quality values were provided; no much bigger clone lies one nucleotide off.

The entire amount of isolated RNA was reverse transcribed using the High Capacity cDNA Reverse Transcription Kit, so the sequenced TCRB transcripts were expressed ones. Naive, central memory and regulatory T cell samples underwent deep immunoSEQ sequencing, averaging approximately 3.3 million total reads per sample. After sorted cells were lysed in RLT buffer, RNA was extracted with DNase-treated RNeasy Micro or Mini kits, with the choice depending on cell number. Each cell subset was processed separately to prevent cross-contamination, with patient and healthy donor samples processed together. The immunoSEQ multiplex PCR was used to amplify TCRB sequences from cDNA, yielding 87-bp fragments that span the CDR3 region. Sequencing of the amplicons was performed on the Illumina HiSeq platform. Concerning the study's data processing: PCR bias was computationally corrected using synthetic template baselines, reads within Hamming distance 2 were collapsed, and singletons that could not be merged were discarded. Reads were aligned against IMGT to assign V, D and J genes, CDR3 length and insertions or deletions at six rearrangement sites. Within each subset, clonotype counts were normalized to sorted cell number, and only after that were true diversity and Gini coefficients computed with the tcR R package. The overlap coefficient, calculated on TCRB nucleotide sequences, was used to quantify repertoire sharing. Sourced from immuneACCESS, this table was stored by TCRdb with only in-frame sequences that have V and J called. A share of the clones is absent; for the studies checked, an unresolved V gene accounts for under half, and the remainder has no known explanation. V and J calls and clone size are those listed in that table; D and trimming were worked out from the DNA. The sample table holds around 180,000 clones, of which about 13% were seen once. 0.62% of the sample rests with the top ten.

From each donor, a single peripheral blood sample of about 110 mL on average was drawn into heparinised tubes. A BD FACSAria II and a panel including CD45RO, CCR7, CD25, CD127, CD95 and CD27 were used to sort naive, central memory, regulatory and stem cell-like memory CD4+ T cells. Purity was above 95% for every sorted population. PBMCs were separated immediately by Lymphoprep density gradient centrifugation and were stained directly, without being cultured. To minimize batch effects, samples were stained and sorted in pairs, one healthy donor with one patient per experiment. The clonotype was recovered from a woman aged 18-29 years in good health. Here the chain combines TRBV5-1 and TRBJ2-3; the D region possibly corresponds to TRBD2 (6 bases align). Sequenced input: central memory CD4+ T cells from blood. This receptor carries the CDR3 CASSLAVRETDTQYF. The bases are TGCGCCAGCAGCTTGGCGGTACGGGAGACAGATACGCAGTATTTT.